One sample yielded the 11 T cell receptor beta chains listed below, sequenced in a study of T cell responses to AZD1222 COVID-19 vaccine (dated by TCRdb to about 2021). In light of the paper, this sample's time point label describes: baseline before first vaccination. Library preparation was by the immunoSEQ multiplex PCR assay. TCRdb holds this immuneACCESS table with in-frame rearrangements only. Some clones are missing; in checked studies, unresolved V genes explain under half, and the rest has no known cause. The sample profile shows more than 95,000 clones; about 89% of them were found once. Approximately 28% of the sample is held by the ten biggest clonotypes. Source: peripheral blood, taken on day 0 of AZD1222 vaccination. The receptors come from an adult in good health.

The V call is TRBV7-9, the J call TRBJ1-1; D gene unclear. This CDR3 is 10 amino acids long. Trimming took 3 bases from V and 6 from J, leaving 2 bases between them. Germline V CDR1 and CDR2: SEHNR, FQNEAQ (reference sequence). The CDR3 nucleotides read TGTGCCAGCAGCTTGTCTGAAGCTTTCTTT. This encodes CASSLSEAFF.

The CDR3 loop reads CASSLVEGNQPQHF. The CDR3 DNA follows: TGTGCCAGCAGCTTAGTTGAGGGCAATCAGCCCCAGCATTTT. The rearrangement joins TRBV7-8 to TRBJ1-5; D ambiguous. V lost 1 base and J 2 bases, leaving 6 bases between the germline ends. CDR3 length equals 14 residues. The germline V gene has CDR1 SGHVS and CDR2 FQNEAQ.

J is TRBJ2-7 and V is TRBV7-8; D is ambiguous. Germline V CDR1 and CDR2: SGHVS, FQNEAQ. The V and J ends lost 5 bases and 1 base respectively, with 3 bases between them. The CDR3 spans 11 residues. Here the CDR3 reads CASSASYEQYF. The CDR3 DNA sequence: TGTGCCAGCAGCGCGTCCTACGAGCAGTACTTC.

The chain combines TRBV6-1 with TRBJ1-5; tentative D call: TRBD1 (5 bases). Germline CDR1 MNHNS, CDR2 SASEGT. The CDR3 is 14 amino acids. Trimming took 3 bases from V and 5 from J, leaving 11 bases between them. CDR3: CASSDQGLDQPQHF. The CDR3 bases are TGTGCCAGCAGTGACCAGGGTTTGGATCAGCCCCAGCATTTT.

In its sample, this clone was seen once. The genes are TRBV21-1 and TRBJ1-4; the D segment call TRBD1 is taken from the table without a DNA check. TRBV21-1 is termed a pseudogene. The CDR3 is made up of 11 amino acids. CDR3 coding DNA: TGTGCCAACAGACAAAATGAAAAACTGTTTTTT. This sequence encodes CANRQNEKLFF.

The chain combines TRBV20-1 with TRBJ2-1, with D unresolved. The germline CDR1 and CDR2 sequences are DFQATT and SNEGSKA (reference sequence). CDR3 length: 14 amino acids. V gave up 3 bases and J gave up 3 bases, with 12 bases separating them. CDR3 protein: CSASSQRLYNEQFF. The CDR3 DNA reads as TGCAGTGCTAGTTCCCAGCGCCTCTACAATGAGCAGTTCTTC.

J is TRBJ1-1 and V is TRBV11-3; D gene uncertain. Trimming pared 4 bases from V and 5 bases from J, leaving 11 bases between. The CDR3 length is 13 residues. The germline V gene encodes CDR1 SGHNT and CDR2 YENEEA. The CDR3 region is CASSSRTGTEAFF. The CDR3 DNA reads as TGTGCCAGCAGCTCTCGAACGGGTACTGAAGCTTTCTTT. Filled out from reference TRBV11-3 and TRBJ1-1, the complete variable domain reads EAGVVQSPRYKIIEKKQPVAFWCNPISGHNTLYWYLQNLGQGPELLIRYENEEAVDDSQLPKDRFSAERLKGVDSTLKIQPAELGDSAVYLCASSSRTGTEAFFGQGTRLTVV.

As concerns this clone: The junction departs from germline at one end; a sequencing error may be responsible. The chain uses TRBV20-1 and TRBJ1-2, with no clear D. The CDR3 is 11 amino acids. Germline V gene lookup returns CDR1 DFQATT and CDR2 SNEGSKA (reference sequence). CDR3 residues: CSARDYRVSAF. The DNA for the CDR3 is TGCAGTGCTAGAGATTATAGGGTTAGCGCCTTC.

The gene calls are TRBV18 and TRBJ1-2; no clear D. V lost 3 bases to trimming and J lost 10 bases, with 12 bases between them. CDR1 and CDR2 (germline): KGHSH, LQKENI. The length of the CDR3 is 12 residues. This CDR3 is CASSPSGKYYTF. In nucleotides, the CDR3 is TGTGCCAGCTCACCCTCCGGAAAATACTACACCTTC.

CDR3 coding DNA: TGTGCCAGCAGCCGCCCGGGACACCCAGTGAACGAGCAGTACTTC. Its protein product is CASSRPGHPVNEQYF. V and J are TRBV3-1 (or the pseudogene TRBV3-2) and TRBJ2-7, with D possibly matching TRBD1 (6 bases). The CDR3 sequence is 15 residues long. V was trimmed by 4 bases and J by 5 bases, leaving 18 bases between them. Germline V gene lookup returns CDR1 LGHDT and CDR2 YNNKEL (reference sequence).

The V gene is TRBV9, the J gene TRBJ1-2; possible D gene TRBD1, 5 bases. This CDR3 region has 13 residues. Germline V gene lookup returns CDR1 SGDLS and CDR2 YYNGEE. V was clipped by 3 bases and J by 4 bases, with 10 bases between them. The CDR3 nucleotides are TGTGCCAGCAGCGCGGGACTGGGCTATGGCTACACCTTC. This translates into CASSAGLGYGYTF.